What follows are 20 T cell receptor beta chains derived from one specimen sequenced in a study of cytomegalovirus exposure and HLA in healthy donors. PCR employed 60 Vbeta and 13 Jbeta primers. The table came from immunoSEQ multiplex PCR; TCRdb's copy has only in-frame clones and leaves some out. This sample has tens of thousands of clones; just over 75% occur once, and the top ten carry less than 7.5%. The specimen was PBMCs. The receptors originated from a man aged 45-60 years in good health and CMV-seronegative.

This clone was seen once. The chain is built from TRBV5-4 and TRBJ2-5, with D maybe TRBD2 (5 bases). CDR3 length: 14 amino acids. The germline V gene encodes CDR1 SGHNT and CDR2 YYREEE (reference sequence). V was pared by 2 bases and J by 5 bases, with 13 bases between. CDR3 nucleotides: TGTGCCAGCAGCTTAAGAGGGATCGAGGAGACCCAGTACTTC. Protein product: CASSLRGIEETQYF. Combining the CDR3 with reference TRBV5-4 and TRBJ2-5 gives the whole variable domain ETGVTQSPTHLIKTRGQQVTLRCSSQSGHNTVSWYQQALGQGPQFIFQYYREEENGRGNFPPRFSGLQFPNYSSELNVNALELDDSALYLCASSLRGIEETQYFGPGTRLLVL.

The gene calls are TRBV5-1 and TRBJ1-2; weak D call: TRBD1 (6 bases). Germline CDR1 and CDR2: SGHRS and YFSETQ. This CDR3 spans 14 amino acids. V lost 4 bases, J lost 1 base, and 11 bases lay in between. The chain's CDR3 is CASSPGQNNYGYTF. DNA of the CDR3: TGCGCCAGCAGCCCAGGACAGAATAACTATGGCTACACCTTC.

For the CDR3, the DNA is TGTGCCACAGGAGGGGCGGGCGAGCAGTTCTTC. It yields the protein CATGGAGEQFF. The chain recombines TRBV6-6 with TRBJ2-1; D is perhaps TRBD2 (6 bases). Germline CDR1 reads MNHNY; CDR2 reads SVGAGI (reference sequence). The CDR3 sequence is 11 residues long. The V and J ends lost 10 bases and 10 bases respectively, with 14 bases between them.

The chain couples TRBV5-1 to TRBJ1-1, with D perhaps matching TRBD1 (5 bases). Germline V gene sequence: CDR1 SGHRS, CDR2 YFSETQ. The CDR3 loop spans 15 amino acids. V lost 4 bases, J lost 0 bases, and 13 bases lay in between. Here the CDR3 DNA reads TGCGCCAGCAGCGCACAAGGGACTATGAACACTGAAGCTTTCTTT. The encoded protein is CASSAQGTMNTEAFF.

The chain employs TRBV25-1 and TRBJ2-1; 9 bases line up with TRBD2. The CDR3 is 15 residues long. Germline V lookup: CDR1 MGHDK, CDR2 SYGVNS. V shed 4 bases, J shed 7 bases, and the junction held 8 bases outside the gene matches. The CDR3 bases are TGTGCCAGCAGTGTGGCGGGGGGGTTTTCGAATGAGCAGTTCTTC. Encoded protein: CASSVAGGFSNEQFF.

This clone was counted once. The V and J genes are TRBV19 and TRBJ1-5; D remains unclear. Trimming cost V 7 bases and J 5 bases, with 21 bases left between them. Germline loops: CDR1 LNHDA, CDR2 SQIVND (reference sequence). The CDR3 sequence is 16 residues long. The CDR3 reads CASTGPRGGGDQPQHF. The CDR3, as DNA: TGTGCCAGTACTGGACCCCGAGGCGGCGGGGATCAGCCCCAGCATTTT.

The gene calls are TRBV6-5 and TRBJ2-7; no clear D. The V gene lost 3 bases and the J gene lost 6 bases, with 6 bases spanning the gap. The CDR3 sequence is 11 residues long. Per germline, CDR1 MNHEY and CDR2 SVGAGI. CDR3 protein: CASSYLSEQYF. For the CDR3, the DNA is TGTGCCAGCAGTTATCTATCCGAGCAGTACTTC.

The chain links TRBV5-4 to TRBJ2-7; TRBD1 aligns across 9 bases. The CDR3 is 15 residues long. V lost 4 bases and J lost 5; bases outside the gene matches: 10. Germline V gives CDR1 SGHNT, CDR2 YYREEE (reference sequence). CDR3 DNA sequence: TGTGCCAGCAGCGTCCGGGACAGGGAACCCGACGAGCAGTACTTC. As protein: CASSVRDREPDEQYF.

This chain links TRBV5-6 with TRBJ1-4; 7 bases line up with TRBD1. Germline V gene data show CDR1 as SGHDT and CDR2 as YYEEEE. The CDR3 has 13 residues. Trimming removed 9 bases from V and 8 bases from J; junction bases left unmatched: 10. The CDR3: CATATGTREKLFF. The CDR3 DNA sequence: TGTGCCACCGCGACAGGGACTCGGGAAAAACTGTTTTTT.

The chain joins TRBV7-2 to TRBJ2-7, with a weak D call TRBD2 (5 bases). Trimming removed 1 base at V and 9 bases at J, with 16 bases between. Germline loops: CDR1 SGHTA, CDR2 FQGNSA. There are 14 residues in the CDR3. CDR3 in amino acids: CASSLGGSPGVQYF. As DNA, the CDR3 is TGTGCCAGCAGCTTAGGCGGGTCCCCTGGGGTGCAGTACTTC.

The genes are TRBV27 and TRBJ1-2; tentatively, D is TRBD1 (5 bases). Trimming took 1 base from V and 6 from J, leaving 12 bases between them. The CDR3 has 14 residues. Germline CDR1 reads MNHEY; CDR2 reads SMNVEV (reference sequence). In DNA form, the CDR3 reads TGTGCCAGCAGTTTATTTGGGGCGCCTAATGGCTACACCTTC. The encoded protein is CASSLFGAPNGYTF.

This clone was observed a single time. CDR3: CASSLETGTPSYEQYF. The CDR3 nucleotides are TGTGCCAGCAGCTTGGAAACCGGGACACCTTCCTACGAGCAGTACTTC. The V gene is TRBV5-6, the J gene TRBJ2-7, with a weak D call TRBD1 (6 bases). V was trimmed by 0 bases and J by 1 base, leaving 14 bases between them. This CDR3 region has 16 residues. Germline assignment: CDR1 SGHDT and CDR2 YYEEEE.

The chain is built from TRBV27 and TRBJ2-7; TRBD1 matches 11 bases. The ends lost 5 bases at V and 3 bases at J; junction bases unmatched: 9. This CDR3 region has 16 residues. The germline V gene has CDR1 MNHEY and CDR2 SMNVEV (reference sequence). CDR3 loop: CASSTGQGAYYYEQYF. The CDR3 DNA is TGTGCCAGCAGTACCGGACAGGGGGCGTACTACTACGAGCAGTACTTC.

The rearrangement uses TRBV5-6 and TRBJ2-7; 8 bases align to TRBD2. Germline V gene lookup returns CDR1 SGHDT and CDR2 YYEEEE. V trimming: 4 bases; J trimming: 6 bases; junction bases outside the gene matches: 6. This CDR3 has 13 residues. DNA for the CDR3: TGTGCCAGCAGCATATCGGGGGGGTTCGAGCAGTACTTC. Translating it yields CASSISGGFEQYF.

The chain carries TRBV9 and TRBJ1-2; maybe TRBD1 (5 bases). V lost 4 bases and J 4 bases, leaving 20 bases between the germline ends. CDR1 SGDLS and CDR2 YYNGEE come from the germline V gene. The CDR3 totals 16 residues. CDR3 in amino acids: CASSLLDSLPPYGYTF. Written as DNA, the CDR3 is TGTGCCAGCAGCCTACTCGACAGCCTGCCTCCCTATGGCTACACCTTC.

The rearrangement links TRBV5-1 to TRBJ2-7; the D is unclear. Germline lookup yields CDR1 SGHRS and CDR2 YFSETQ. V was clipped by 3 bases and J by 2 bases, with 15 bases between them. CDR3 size: 15 residues. The CDR3: CASSSATGKTYEQYF. CDR3 in DNA: TGCGCCAGCAGCTCAGCAACGGGTAAGACCTACGAGCAGTACTTC.

This clone showed up just a few times. The CDR3 is CATAGEYTEAFF. As DNA, the CDR3 is TGTGCCACCGCGGGGGAGTACACTGAAGCTTTCTTT. This chain uses TRBV15 with TRBJ1-1, with a weak D call TRBD1 (5 bases). Germline CDR1 and CDR2: LNHNV and YYDKDF (reference sequence). Trimming removed 8 bases from V and 3 bases from J, with 10 bases in between. The CDR3 consists of 12 residues.

J is TRBJ2-4 and V is TRBV5-4; D uncertain. V lost 2 bases to trimming and J lost 5 bases, with 8 bases between them. CDR3 length: 13 amino acids. CDR1 SGHNT and CDR2 YYREEE come from the germline V gene (reference sequence). For the CDR3, the DNA is TGTGCCAGCAGCTTCAACTCCGAAAACATTCAGTACTTC. Its protein is CASSFNSENIQYF. Complete variable domain (other parts from reference TRBV5-4 and TRBJ2-4): ETGVTQSPTHLIKTRGQQVTLRCSSQSGHNTVSWYQQALGQGPQFIFQYYREEENGRGNFPPRFSGLQFPNYSSELNVNALELDDSALYLCASSFNSENIQYFGAGTRLSVL.

The count of this clone is one. The chain joins TRBV30 to TRBJ1-5, with 9 bases fitting TRBD1. From germline, CDR1 is GTSNPN and CDR2 SVGIG (reference sequence). This CDR3 region has 15 residues. J gave up 6 bases and V 7 bases, and 13 bases lay outside the gene matches. The CDR3 DNA sequence: TGTGCCTTCAGACAGGGGGGTACGTTTTCTCAGCCCCAGCATTTT. Amino acid sequence: CAFRQGGTFSQPQHF.

This rearrangement joins TRBV7-8 to TRBJ1-1; D is unresolved. The V end lost 3 bases, the J end lost 4 bases, and 15 bases lay between the germline ends. Germline V gives CDR1 SGHVS, CDR2 FQNEAQ. This CDR3 has 15 residues. Written as DNA, the CDR3 is TGTGCCAGCAGCTTGCGAAACGGAGGGCGCACTGAAGCTTTCTTT. Amino acids: CASSLRNGGRTEAFF.